This TCR beta chain was sequenced during a study of PD-L1 blockade in urothelial cancer. Study-wide background: The median count of T cells in tumor samples was some 1,300.

Synthetically made TCR analog templates were put into each PCR as spikes. Some clones are missing from TCRdb's copy, which holds only in-frame ones; the method was immunoSEQ multiplex PCR. Among 35,000 to 45,000 clones, roughly 36% were seen once, and the ten largest hold around 9%. This clone occurred a few times. Disease in patients was locally advanced or metastatic urothelial carcinoma. Germline V CDR1 and CDR2: MDHEN, SYDVKM. Trimming took 5 bases from V and 2 from J; bases not matched to a gene: 7. The CDR3 contains 15 residues. The sequence was obtained from a man between 60 and 75 years old with urothelial cancer. Sequenced material: tumor tissue, taken before atezolizumab (anti-PD-L1) treatment. The chain is built from TRBV28 and TRBJ1-2; 8 nucleotides match TRBD1. Here the CDR3 reads CASSPGTGLNYGYTF. The CDR3 DNA reads as TGTGCCAGCAGTCCCGGGACAGGTTTGAACTATGGCTACACCTTC.